The present T cell receptor (beta chain) was sequenced within a study of blood T cells in healthy people across ages. This clonotype has only one observation. This CDR3 is built from 14 residues. From germline, CDR1 is SGHDT and CDR2 YYEEEE. V gave up 0 bases and J gave up 15 bases; unmatched junction bases: 9. The authors ran a second PCR of about 7 to 11 cycles using a sample-barcoded 5' primer and a J-beta primer mix. Via MiXCR, TCRdb re-called the 5' RACE reads, giving one row per CDR3 protein. The sample holds roughly 1,500,000 distinct CDR3 sequences, roughly 32% seen once. This chain links TRBV5-6 with TRBJ2-1; 10 positions agree with TRBD2. The sample was blood. The sequence was collected from a woman in her 30s in good health. The DNA for the CDR3 is TGTGCCAGCAGCTTGGGTGGTTTAGCGGGAGGACTGTTCTTC. Translating it yields CASSLGGLAGGLFF.